These 13 T cell receptor beta chains were all obtained from the same sample, sequenced in a study of blood T cell repertoires in COVID-19. Profiling relied on immunoSEQ multiplex PCR, and the TCRdb table lists in-frame clones only, not all of them. The table has 150,000 to 190,000 clones, 75% to 90% seen once. The sequencing input was peripheral blood. These receptors originate from a man aged 55 to 69 with acute or convalescent COVID-19.

The chain joins TRBV5-4 to TRBJ2-5; TRBD1 aligns across 8 bases. The CDR3 has 15 amino acids. Unmatched junction bases numbered 10, after V lost 4 bases and J lost 5 bases. Germline V gene sequence: CDR1 SGHNT, CDR2 YYREEE (reference sequence). This chain's CDR3 is CASSLRTGGLETQYF. The CDR3 coding sequence is TGTGCCAGCAGCCTGCGAACAGGGGGGTTGGAGACCCAGTACTTC.

V usage is TRBV12-3 or TRBV12-4 and J usage is TRBJ1-2; no clear D gene. The CDR3 loop spans 13 amino acids. V was trimmed by 2 bases and J by 9 bases, leaving 13 bases between them. The CDR3, as DNA: TGTGCCAGCAGTTTAAGCACAGCTTGGAGCTACACCTTC. It codes for CASSLSTAWSYTF.

The chain couples TRBV4-2 to TRBJ1-2, with D possibly being TRBD1 (6 bases). There are 15 residues in the CDR3. The V end was cut by 4 bases, the J end by 4 bases, with 16 bases between. CDR1 LGHNA and CDR2 YNFKEQ come from the germline V gene. CDR3 sequence: CASSPEAGAGYGYTF. In DNA, the CDR3 is TGTGCCAGCAGCCCCGAGGCAGGGGCGGGCTATGGCTACACCTTC.

In this sample, this clone turned up once. This chain connects TRBV4-3 to TRBJ2-3; 10 bases line up with TRBD2. CDR3 length equals 17 residues. J lost 8 bases, V lost 0 bases, and 11 bases had no gene match. Germline V CDR1 and CDR2: LGHNA, YSLEER. CDR3 amino acids: CASSQDLGLAGAGTQYF. CDR3 nucleotide sequence: TGCGCCAGCAGCCAAGATCTGGGGCTAGCGGGAGCTGGTACGCAGTATTTT.

The V and J genes are TRBV7-3 and TRBJ2-1; TRBD2 matches at 12 bases. With 5 bases clipped from V and 9 bases from J, the junction kept 5 bases outside the gene matches. The CDR3 consists of 14 residues. Germline V gives CDR1 SGHTA, CDR2 FQGTGA. The CDR3 region is CASSTGTSGSEQFF. CDR3 nucleotides: TGTGCCAGCAGCACCGGGACTAGCGGGTCTGAGCAGTTCTTC.

This clone was detected once. V and J are TRBV5-5 and TRBJ2-1; 13 nucleotides match TRBD2. CDR1 SGHKS and CDR2 YYEKEE come from the germline V gene (reference sequence). The CDR3 sequence is 18 residues long. Germline trimming cut 5 bases from V and 0 bases from J; bases unmatched to any gene: 8. The CDR3 coding sequence is TGTGCCAGCAGTACCCGGGGACTAGCGGGGAGCTCCTACAATGAGCAGTTCTTC. Translation: CASSTRGLAGSSYNEQFF.

This clone was seen more than once but under ten times. The J gene is TRBJ2-1, the V gene TRBV11-2; 9 bases map to TRBD2. With 3 bases clipped from V and 7 bases from J, the junction kept 7 bases outside the gene matches. CDR1 SGHAT and CDR2 FQNNGV come from the germline V gene. The CDR3 extends over 15 amino acids. The CDR3: CASSFSGSYNNEQFF. CDR3 sequence (DNA): TGTGCCAGCAGCTTTAGCGGGAGTTATAATAATGAGCAGTTCTTC.

The chain employs TRBV14 and TRBJ2-2; 8 nucleotides align to TRBD1. Trimming at V came to 2 bases and at J to 4 bases, leaving 3 bases not matched to a gene. Germline-derived CDR1 and CDR2 are SGHDN and FVKESK. The CDR3 runs 15 residues. CDR3 nucleotide sequence: TGTGCCAGCAGCCAACACAGGGGGACCACCGGGGAGCTGTTTTTT. Encoded protein: CASSQHRGTTGELFF.

V usage is TRBV7-2 and J usage is TRBJ2-3; 7 bases match TRBD2. Trimming took 1 base from V and 8 from J; bases not matched to a gene: 6. The CDR3 runs to 14 residues. Germline-derived CDR1 and CDR2 are SGHTA and FQGNSA. The CDR3 region has the DNA TGTGCCAGCAGCTTAGGTGCGGGAGCTGTTACGCAGTATTTT. Residues: CASSLGAGAVTQYF.

There are a few counts of this clone. V usage is TRBV9 and J usage is TRBJ2-1, with D possibly matching TRBD2 (5 bases). V shed 4 bases and J shed 11 bases, with 25 bases lying between them. The length of the CDR3 is 16 residues. In germline, CDR1 is SGDLS, CDR2 YYNGEE. The CDR3 DNA follows: TGTGCCAGCAGCCCGCGCCCGGAGACTCGCCTAGCCCAGCAGTTCTTC. The encoded protein is CASSPRPETRLAQQFF. The full variable domain, in which reference TRBV9 and TRBJ2-1 provide the parts outside the CDR3, is DSGVTQTPKHLITATGQRVTLRCSPRSGDLSVYWYQQSLDQGLQFLIQYYNGEERAKGNILERFSAQQFPDLHSELNLSSLELGDSALYFCASSPRPETRLAQQFFGPGTRLTVL.

This clone was found a few times. The V gene is TRBV11-2, the J gene TRBJ2-3; 9 bases align to TRBD2. Trimming cost V 0 bases and J 8 bases; bases outside gene matches: 6. The germline V gene has CDR1 SGHAT and CDR2 FQNNGV. The CDR3 has 15 residues. The CDR3: CASSLEPSGIATQYF. CDR3 DNA sequence: TGTGCCAGCAGCTTAGAGCCTAGCGGGATCGCTACGCAGTATTTT.

This chain uses TRBV4-1 with TRBJ2-3; D is unresolved. V was pared by 3 bases and J by 3 bases, with 7 bases between. The CDR3 length is 13 residues. CDR1 and CDR2 from the germline V gene are MGHRA and YSYEKL. The CDR3 region has the DNA TGCGCCAGCAGCCACCCCTCGACAGATACGCAGTATTTT. As protein: CASSHPSTDTQYF.

This clone showed up just a few times. CDR3 coding DNA: TGTGCCAGCAGCTTAGTTGATCGGGCTGAAGCTTTCTTT. Protein: CASSLVDRAEAFF. The gene calls are TRBV7-2 and TRBJ1-1; D gene uncertain. V was shortened by 1 base and J by 6 bases, with 9 bases between the two germline ends. This CDR3 has 13 amino acids. Germline CDR1 SGHTA, CDR2 FQGNSA. Filled out from reference TRBV7-2 and TRBJ1-1, the complete variable domain reads GAGVSQSPSNKVTEKGKDVELRCDPISGHTALYWYRQSLGQGLEFLIYFQGNSAPDKSGLPSDRFSAERTGGSVSTLTIQRTQQEDSAVYLCASSLVDRAEAFFGQGTRLTVV.